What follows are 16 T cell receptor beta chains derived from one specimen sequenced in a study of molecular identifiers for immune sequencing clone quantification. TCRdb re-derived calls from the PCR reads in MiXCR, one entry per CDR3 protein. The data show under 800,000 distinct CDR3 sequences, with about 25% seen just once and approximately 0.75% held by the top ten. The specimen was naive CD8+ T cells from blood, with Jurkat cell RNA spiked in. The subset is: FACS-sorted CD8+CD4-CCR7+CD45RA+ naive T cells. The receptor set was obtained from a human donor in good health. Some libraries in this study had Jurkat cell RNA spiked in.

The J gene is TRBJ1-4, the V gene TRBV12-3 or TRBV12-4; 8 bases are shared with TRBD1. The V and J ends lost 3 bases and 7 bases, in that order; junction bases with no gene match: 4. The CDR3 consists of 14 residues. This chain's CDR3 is CASSFQGASEKLFF. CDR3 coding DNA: TGTGCCAGCAGTTTCCAGGGGGCTAGTGAAAAACTGTTTTTT.

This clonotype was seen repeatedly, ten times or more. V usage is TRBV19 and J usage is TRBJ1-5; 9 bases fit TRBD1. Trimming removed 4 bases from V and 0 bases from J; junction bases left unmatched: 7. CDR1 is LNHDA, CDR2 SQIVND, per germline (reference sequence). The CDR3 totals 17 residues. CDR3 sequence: CASSNFKGQGSNQPQHF. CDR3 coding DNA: TGTGCCAGTAGTAATTTTAAGGGACAGGGTAGCAATCAGCCCCAGCATTTT.

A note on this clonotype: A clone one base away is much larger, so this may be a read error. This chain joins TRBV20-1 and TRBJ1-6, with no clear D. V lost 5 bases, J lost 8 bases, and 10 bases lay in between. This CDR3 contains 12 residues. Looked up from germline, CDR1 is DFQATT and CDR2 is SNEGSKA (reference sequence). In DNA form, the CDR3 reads TGCAGTGCTCCTAGTGGGGATTCACCCCTCCACTTT. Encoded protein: CSAPSGDSPLHF.

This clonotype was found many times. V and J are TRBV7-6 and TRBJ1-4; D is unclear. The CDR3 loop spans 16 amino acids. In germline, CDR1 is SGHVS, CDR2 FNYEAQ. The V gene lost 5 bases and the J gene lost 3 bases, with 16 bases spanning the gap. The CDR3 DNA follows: TGTGCCAGCAGCCCCCTTGCTGTGGTAGCTAATGAAAAACTGTTTTTT. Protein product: CASSPLAVVANEKLFF.

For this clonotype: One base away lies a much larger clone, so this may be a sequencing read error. Written as DNA, the CDR3 is TGCACCAGCAGCTTGGAGAGTTACAATGAGCAGTTCTTC. Its translation is CTSSLESYNEQFF. The V call is TRBV5-1, the J call TRBJ2-1; D call uncertain. The length of the CDR3 is 13 residues. CDR1 is SGHRS, CDR2 YFSETQ, per germline. Full variable domain (rest looked up from reference TRBV5-1 and TRBJ2-1): KAGVTQTPRYLIKTRGQQVTLSCSPISGHRSVSWYQQTPGQGLQFLFEYFSETQRNKGNFPGRFSGRQFSNSRSEMNVSTLELGDSALYLCTSSLESYNEQFFGPGTRLTVL.

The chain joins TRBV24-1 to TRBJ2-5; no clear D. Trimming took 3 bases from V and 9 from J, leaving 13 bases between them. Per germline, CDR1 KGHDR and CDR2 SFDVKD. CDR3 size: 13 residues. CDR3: CATSDALQSAQYF. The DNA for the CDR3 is TGTGCCACCAGTGATGCATTACAATCGGCCCAGTACTTC.

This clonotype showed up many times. CDR3: CASSLSVGGTDTQYF. DNA for the CDR3: TGTGCCAGCAGTTTATCTGTCGGGGGCACAGATACGCAGTATTTT. The J gene is TRBJ2-3, the V gene TRBV27; D possibly corresponds to TRBD2 (5 bases). The CDR3 loop spans 15 amino acids. The V end lost 0 bases, the J end lost 1 base, and 8 bases lay between the germline ends. The germline gives CDR1 MNHEY, CDR2 SMNVEV (reference sequence).

The CDR3: CASSLALGSGNYEQYF. CDR3 nucleotide sequence: TGTGCCAGCAGTTTAGCTCTCGGGAGTGGTAACTACGAGCAGTACTTC. This chain connects TRBV27 to TRBJ2-7, with TRBD2 as a possible D gene (6 bases). With 2 bases removed from V and 3 bases from J, the gap between germline ends came to 17 bases. The CDR3 is 16 residues long. Germline CDR1 and CDR2: MNHEY and SMNVEV (reference sequence).

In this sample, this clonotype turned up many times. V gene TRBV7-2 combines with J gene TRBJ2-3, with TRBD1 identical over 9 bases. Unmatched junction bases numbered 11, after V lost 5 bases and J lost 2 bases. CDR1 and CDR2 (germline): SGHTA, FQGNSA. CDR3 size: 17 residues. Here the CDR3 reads CASSGGTGLFSTDTQYF. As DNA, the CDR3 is TGTGCCAGCAGCGGGGGGACAGGGCTATTCTCCACAGATACGCAGTATTTT.

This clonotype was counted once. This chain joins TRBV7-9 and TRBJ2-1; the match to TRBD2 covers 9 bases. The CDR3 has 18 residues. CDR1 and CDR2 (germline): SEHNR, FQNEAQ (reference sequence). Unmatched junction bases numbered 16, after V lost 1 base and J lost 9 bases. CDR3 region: CASSLGASGKRKAREQFF. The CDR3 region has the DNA TGTGCCAGCAGCTTAGGAGCTAGCGGGAAACGTAAAGCGCGTGAGCAGTTCTTC. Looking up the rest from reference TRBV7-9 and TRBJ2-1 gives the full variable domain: DTGVSQNPRHKITKRGQNVTFRCDPISEHNRLYWYRQTLGQGPEFLTYFQNEAQLEKSRLLSDRFSAERPKGSFSTLEIQRTEQGDSAMYLCASSLGASGKRKAREQFFGPGTRLTVL.

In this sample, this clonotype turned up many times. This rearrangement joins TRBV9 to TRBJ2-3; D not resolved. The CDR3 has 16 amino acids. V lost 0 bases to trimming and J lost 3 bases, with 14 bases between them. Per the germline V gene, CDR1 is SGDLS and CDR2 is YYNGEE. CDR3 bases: TGTGCCAGCAGCGTAGGTGGTAGTCTTAAGACAGATACGCAGTATTTT. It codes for CASSVGGSLKTDTQYF. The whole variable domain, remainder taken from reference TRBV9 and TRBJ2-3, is DSGVTQTPKHLITATGQRVTLRCSPRSGDLSVYWYQQSLDQGLQFLIQYYNGEERAKGNILERFSAQQFPDLHSELNLSSLELGDSALYFCASSVGGSLKTDTQYFGPGTRLTVL.

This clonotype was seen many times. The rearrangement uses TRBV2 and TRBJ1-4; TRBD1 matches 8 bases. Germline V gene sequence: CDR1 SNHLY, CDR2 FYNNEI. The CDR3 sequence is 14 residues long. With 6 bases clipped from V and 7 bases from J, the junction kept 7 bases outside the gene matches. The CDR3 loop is CASSGNRGGEKLFF. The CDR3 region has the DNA TGTGCCAGCAGCGGAAACAGGGGGGGTGAAAAACTGTTTTTT. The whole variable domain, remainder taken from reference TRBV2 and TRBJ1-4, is EPEVTQTPSHQVTQMGQEVILRCVPISNHLYFYWYRQILGQKVEFLVSFYNNEISEKSEIFDDQFSVERPDGSNFTLKIRSTKLEDSAMYFCASSGNRGGEKLFFGSGTQLSVL.

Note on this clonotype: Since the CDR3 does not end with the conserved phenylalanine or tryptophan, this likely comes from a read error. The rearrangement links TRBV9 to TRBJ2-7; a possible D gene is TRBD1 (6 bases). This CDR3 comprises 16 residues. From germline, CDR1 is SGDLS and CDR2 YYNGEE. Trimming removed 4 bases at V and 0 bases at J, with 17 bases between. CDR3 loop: CASSPSGGAGSYEQYL. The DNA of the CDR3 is TGTGCCAGCAGCCCCTCTGGGGGCGCCGGCTCCTACGAGCAGTACCTC.

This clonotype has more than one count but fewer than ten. CDR3 nucleotides: TGTGCCAGCAGTTACGGGACAGACTTTAAAGAGACCCAGTACTTC. It specifies CASSYGTDFKETQYF. The chain couples TRBV6-6 to TRBJ2-5; 7 bases match TRBD1. The CDR3 has 15 residues. V was clipped by 2 bases and J by 3 bases; unmatched bases: 6. The germline V gene has CDR1 MNHNY and CDR2 SVGAGI (reference sequence).

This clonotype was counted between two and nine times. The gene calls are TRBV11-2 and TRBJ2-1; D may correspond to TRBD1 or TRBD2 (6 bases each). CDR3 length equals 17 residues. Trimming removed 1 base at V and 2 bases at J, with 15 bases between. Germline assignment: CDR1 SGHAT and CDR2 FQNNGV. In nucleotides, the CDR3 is TGTGCCAGCAGCTTAGTGGTTTCTGGGGGGCCCTACAATGAGCAGTTCTTC. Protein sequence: CASSLVVSGGPYNEQFF. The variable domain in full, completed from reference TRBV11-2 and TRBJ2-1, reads EAGVAQSPRYKIIEKRQSVAFWCNPISGHATLYWYQQILGQGPKLLIQFQNNGVVDDSQLPKDRFSAERLKGVDSTLKIQPAKLEDSAVYLCASSLVVSGGPYNEQFFGPGTRLTVL.

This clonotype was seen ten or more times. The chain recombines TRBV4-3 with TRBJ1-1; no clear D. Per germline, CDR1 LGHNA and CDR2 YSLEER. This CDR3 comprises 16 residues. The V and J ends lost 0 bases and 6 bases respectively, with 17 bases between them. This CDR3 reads CASSQDLEPGYAEAFF. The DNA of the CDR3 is TGCGCCAGCAGCCAAGATCTTGAACCAGGTTACGCTGAAGCTTTCTTT.